Listed below are T cell receptor beta chains from one sample, sequenced in a study of blood T cells in healthy people across ages. One entry per CDR3 protein, called by TCRdb with MiXCR from the 5' RACE reads. The sample consists of 1.5 million to 2 million distinct CDR3 sequences, under 30% of them appearing once. Sequenced input: blood. These receptors came from a woman aged 25 to 39 in good health. Both conserved end residues are part of each CDR3. D genes are given only for firm matches. Not all rows give a size; the values are once, few, many and, for expanded clones, a class.

d_gene,v_gene,abundance,j_gene,CDR3aa,CDR3nt
TRBD1,TRBV3-1,NA,TRBJ2-7,CASSQQGVSYEQYF,TGTGCCAGCAGCCAACAGGGGGTTAGCTACGAGCAGTACTTC
NA,TRBV7-6,many,TRBJ2-7,CASSLGAEQQYF,TGTGCCAGCAGCTTAGGGGCCGAGCAGCAGTACTTC
NA,TRBV6-1,few,TRBJ1-1,CASPRDTEAFF,TGTGCCAGCCCCCGGGACACTGAAGCTTTCTTT
NA,TRBV7-2,few,TRBJ2-3,CASRPPGARTDTQYF,TGTGCCAGCAGACCCCCCGGGGCCCGCACAGATACGCAGTATTTT
TRBD2,TRBV14,few,TRBJ2-5,CASSQEALAGETQYF,TGTGCCAGCAGCCAAGAAGCTCTAGCGGGGGAGACCCAGTACTTC
TRBD1,TRBV12-3/TRBV12-4,few,TRBJ1-2,CASSSYRDRVLYGYTF,TGTGCCAGCAGTAGCTACCGGGACAGGGTATTGTATGGCTACACCTTC
NA,TRBV19,NA,TRBJ2-3,CASSIRGEMGDTQYF,TGTGCCAGTAGTATAAGGGGTGAGATGGGGGATACGCAGTATTTT
NA,TRBV3-1,NA,TRBJ1-2,CASSQDTWAGNYGYTF,TGTGCCAGCAGCCAAGATACGTGGGCAGGAAACTATGGCTACACCTTC
NA,TRBV20-1,NA,TRBJ2-3,CSARALPRDDTRYF,TGCAGTGCTAGAGCTCTCCCCAGGGACGATACGCGGTATTTT
TRBD1,TRBV2,many,TRBJ1-2,CASSEALRGQGERGYTF,TGTGCCAGCAGTGAAGCGCTTCGGGGACAGGGAGAGAGGGGCTACACCTTC
NA,TRBV7-2,few,TRBJ2-2,CASSLVTQAPGELFF,TGTGCCAGCAGCTTAGTTACGCAGGCGCCAGGGGAGCTGTTTTTT
TRBD1,TRBV6-6,few,TRBJ1-6,CASSSGTDDSPLHF,TGTGCCAGCAGTTCCGGGACAGACGACTCACCCCTCCACTTT
NA,TRBV2,few,TRBJ1-4,CASNWDAANEKLFF,TGTGCCAGCAACTGGGATGCGGCTAATGAAAAACTGTTTTTT
TRBD2,TRBV28,NA,TRBJ2-7,CASTPSGVPSYEQYF,TGTGCCAGCACCCCTAGCGGGGTCCCCTCCTACGAGCAGTACTTC
NA,TRBV20-1,many,TRBJ2-5,CSAREETQYF,TGCAGTGCTAGGGAGGAGACCCAGTACTTC
TRBD2,TRBV29-1,few,TRBJ2-1,CSARGKRGWDEQFF,TGCAGCGCCCGCGGGAAGCGGGGCTGGGATGAGCAGTTCTTC
TRBD1,TRBV12-3/TRBV12-4,NA,TRBJ2-7,CANAAGTGEQYF,TGTGCCAACGCGGCGGGGACAGGCGAGCAGTACTTC
NA,TRBV6-1,NA,TRBJ1-4,CASSGIDGPTNEKLFF,TGTGCCAGCAGTGGGATCGACGGACCAACTAATGAAAAACTGTTTTTT
TRBD1,TRBV5-1,NA,TRBJ2-7,CASTVDRTSYEQYF,TGCGCCAGCACCGTGGACAGGACCTCCTACGAGCAGTACTTC
TRBD2,TRBV20-1,few,TRBJ2-7,CSAISSSGWEEQYF,TGCAGTGCTATATCGTCTAGCGGGTGGGAAGAGCAGTACTTC
NA,TRBV6-5,NA,TRBJ2-2,CASSPDSRGPTGELFF,TGTGCCAGCAGTCCGGACTCCCGGGGTCCCACCGGGGAGCTGTTTTTT
NA,TRBV20-1,many,TRBJ1-5,CSATDTFNQPQHF,TGCAGTGCTACGGACACTTTTAATCAGCCCCAGCATTTT
NA,TRBV12-3/TRBV12-4,many,TRBJ1-2,CASVKGDGANYGYTF,TGTGCCAGCGTCAAGGGGGATGGAGCTAACTATGGCTACACCTTC
NA,TRBV9,NA,TRBJ2-1,CASSVGGGADYEQFF,TGTGCCAGCAGCGTAGGGGGGGGCGCGGACTATGAGCAGTTCTTC
NA,TRBV6-5,NA,TRBJ2-5,CASSYSLGQETQYF,TGTGCCAGCAGTTACTCCCTTGGCCAAGAGACCCAGTACTTC
NA,TRBV6-5,few,TRBJ2-5,CASSVMGARETQYF,TGTGCCAGCAGTGTCATGGGGGCCAGAGAGACCCAGTACTTC
NA,TRBV7-9,few,TRBJ1-2,CASSSFPANYGYTF,TGTGCCAGCAGCTCCTTCCCCGCTAACTATGGCTACACCTTC
TRBD2,TRBV9,many,TRBJ2-3,CASTDSGGAGDTQYF,TGTGCCAGTACCGATAGCGGGGGGGCCGGTGATACGCAGTATTTT
TRBD1,TRBV7-9,few,TRBJ1-6,CASSPRDRGFGSPLHF,TGTGCCAGCAGCCCCCGGGACAGGGGATTTGGTTCACCCCTCCACTTT
NA,TRBV12-3/TRBV12-4,many,TRBJ2-4,CASRNRAVKNIQYF,TGTGCCAGCAGGAACAGGGCAGTCAAAAACATTCAGTACTTC
NA,TRBV29-1,few,TRBJ1-1,CSVWDRYTEAFF,TGCAGCGTTTGGGACCGCTACACTGAAGCTTTCTTT
NA,TRBV4-1,NA,TRBJ1-6,CASSQVEDSPLHF,TGCGCCAGCAGCCAAGTGGAGGACTCACCCCTCCACTTT
NA,TRBV24-1,NA,TRBJ2-1,CATSDPGRRNEQFF,TGTGCCACCAGTGACCCAGGACGGCGCAATGAGCAGTTCTTC
NA,TRBV7-9,NA,TRBJ2-1,CASSTVEQFF,TGTGCCAGCAGCACCGTAGAGCAGTTCTTC
NA,TRBV29-1,few,TRBJ2-7,CSVEKGKGLYEQYF,TGCAGCGTTGAAAAGGGAAAGGGTCTCTACGAGCAGTACTTC
NA,TRBV11-2,NA,TRBJ2-5,CASSLLGRNHEQYF,TGTGCCAGCAGCCTGCTTGGACGGAACCATGAGCAGTACTTC
NA,TRBV10-3,NA,TRBJ2-3,CAISEGAQYF,TGTGCCATCAGTGAGGGGGCGCAGTATTTT
NA,TRBV10-3,few,TRBJ2-7,CAIQGSSYEQYF,TGTGCCATCCAGGGATCTTCCTACGAGCAGTACTTC
NA,TRBV27,once,TRBJ2-4,CASSLSGGPTFSDIQYF,TGTGCCAGCAGTCTCAGTGGAGGGCCGACGTTTTCGGACATTCAGTACTTC
TRBD2,TRBV20-1,few,TRBJ2-3,CSARGAGLADTQYF,TGCAGTGCTAGAGGAGCGGGACTAGCTGATACGCAGTATTTT
TRBD1,TRBV5-1,NA,TRBJ1-2,CASSPGDRRGYTF,TGCGCCAGCAGCCCCGGGGACAGGAGAGGCTACACCTTC
NA,TRBV27,NA,TRBJ1-2,CASSFGAGEGGYTF,TGTGCCAGCAGTTTTGGGGCAGGGGAGGGTGGCTACACCTTC
TRBD1,TRBV3-1,NA,TRBJ2-2,CASSRYRGQDTGELFF,TGTGCCAGCAGCCGATACAGGGGGCAGGACACCGGGGAGCTGTTTTTT
TRBD2,TRBV20-1,many,TRBJ2-1,CSARDTGLDNEQFF,TGCAGTGCTAGAGATACCGGACTAGACAATGAGCAGTTCTTC
NA,TRBV7-9,NA,TRBJ2-2,CASSLTAPGELFF,TGTGCCAGCAGCTTAACTGCGCCTGGGGAGCTGTTTTTT
NA,TRBV6-6,few,TRBJ2-7,CASRDGDTYEQYF,TGTGCCAGTAGGGACGGAGACACCTACGAGCAGTACTTC
NA,TRBV13,many,TRBJ2-6,CASSFIGGGANVLTF,TGTGCCAGCAGCTTTATTGGGGGTGGGGCCAACGTCCTGACTTTC
NA,TRBV20-1,NA,TRBJ2-1,CSASALTDYNEQFF,TGCAGTGCGAGTGCACTAACGGACTACAATGAGCAGTTCTTC